What follows is one T cell receptor beta chain and its context. Its antigen is still unknown. Base qualities are not at hand, and no much larger clone is one base apart. In the same sample, other DNA sequences code for this CDR3. Using the deep immunoSEQ assay, multiplex PCR amplified TCR CDR3 regions from genomic DNA. Genomic DNA extracted from each cell subset was distributed evenly over all wells of several immunoSEQ 96-well plates, and each plate served as one replicate. Each replicate PCR for unsorted PBMC received approximately 0.3 ug genomic DNA, equal to around 30,000 T cell genomes. Ten immunoSEQ deep assay plates were used to sequence the unsorted PBMC genomic DNA. The purified libraries were quantified using a Qubit 3.0 fluorometer, sized with a Bioanalyzer 2100, and then quantified again using the KAPA Library Quantification kit. A separate single-read 150-cycle Illumina NextSeq 550 flow cell was used to sequence each immunoSEQ 96-well plate. On the authors' methods: Because the immunoSEQ output held only junctional sequences and lacked quality scores, the filtering could not match the filtering applied to full-length reads. To assign V/J genes and CDR3, sequences were annotated using PyIR, a Python wrapper for IgBLAST v1.9, with IMGT germline references. Reads with weak V/J assignments (E-value above 1e-6), missing CDR3, stop codons, out-of-frame junctions, or ambiguous translated residues were removed. A V3J clonotype was defined by an identical inferred V gene, J gene, and CDR3 amino acid sequence. To compute the percentage overlap between repertoires, the number of shared unique clonotypes was divided by the size of the smaller repertoire. Three approaches were used to assess repertoire richness: RTK rarefaction, the Chao1 estimator, and Recon v2.1 estimates of unobserved clonotypes. TCRdb retrieved this table from immuneACCESS and kept in-frame rearrangements only. Not all clones are present; in checked studies, unresolved V genes account for under half, and no reason is known for the remainder. V, J and clone size reflect that table, while D and trimming were determined from the DNA. Recorded for this sample are 400,000 to 500,000 clones; 65% to 80% of them occurred a single time. In total, the top ten clones hold approximately 12% of the sample.

This sample is drawn from a study of shared clonotypes between healthy human individuals (dated by TCRdb to the early 2020s). Study-wide context: The cohort included three men and a couple of women between 18 and 49 years of age. To estimate repertoire size and how much clonotype sharing occurs between individuals, the study deeply sequenced the blood TCR repertoires of roughly 5 healthy adults. To increase sequencing depth and limit assay-specific biases, TCR repertoire library preparation and sequencing were carried out by different laboratories using diverse techniques. Leukapheresis yielded between about 0.8 and 8.9 billion PBMCs per donor. What the research found in general, with its limitations: Sampling was restricted to blood, and TCR repertoires in tissues likely differ from the TCR repertoires found in blood. The genetic and exposure-history diversity represented was limited by the small number of donors. Pairwise subsampling indicated that sequencing depth was expected to affect the degree of clonotype sharing among donors.

Spanning cysteine to phenylalanine, the CDR3 consists of 14 amino acids. Only the CDR3 DNA is retained, 42 bases long and in frame from the first base. CDR1 is given as KGHSH and CDR2 as LQKENI, both from the germline V gene. V is shortened by 3 bases, J by 0 bases, and the region joining them spans 6 bases. The donors were healthy, HIV-negative adults with no recently reported acute infections or vaccinations. All donors were Caucasian adults living in Nashville, Tennessee, USA. For unsorted samples, 80 million to 100 million PBMCs were counted, and genomic DNA was extracted using the QIAamp DNA Blood Mini kit. Blood was collected by leukapheresis, and PBMCs were isolated by Ficoll-Histopaque density gradient centrifugation and then cryopreserved in liquid nitrogen vapor phase.

Recombination joined TRBV18 with TRBJ1-3, with an unclear D gene assignment. The sequence was collected from a woman aged 40 to 55 in good health. Some clones in this sample may be carry-over from other donors' samples. Sequenced sample: PBMCs. CDR3 loop: CASSPANSGNTIYF. The bases read TGTGCCAGCTCACCGGCGAACTCTGGAAACACCATATATTTT. The full variable domain, with segments outside the CDR3 supplied by the reference TRBV18 and TRBJ1-3 proteins, appears as NAGVMQNPRHLVRRRGQEARLRCSPMKGHSHVYWYRQLPEEGLKFMVYLQKENIIDESGMPKERFSAEFPKEGPSILRIQQVVRGDSAAYFCASSPANSGNTIYFGEGSWLTVV.